This T cell receptor (beta chain) was retrieved from a study of CD8 T cells in ankylosing spondylitis. Points from the study as a whole: Blood of patients with ankylosing spondylitis appeared to be characterized by a TCR beta motif of eight or nine highly homologous variants.

The germline V gene encodes CDR1 MGHRA and CDR2 YSYEKL. Trimming shortened V by 3 bases and J by 7 bases, and 16 bases separated the two germline ends. This CDR3 has 15 amino acids. Many counts were recorded for this clonotype. What it binds is not known. TCRdb ran MiXCR on the 5' RACE reads and lists one entry per CDR3 protein. Here the sample spans over 200,000 distinct CDR3 sequences, 18% being singletons. V is TRBV4-1 and J is TRBJ1-5; possible D gene TRBD1, 6 bases. This TCR derives from a male donor with ankylosing spondylitis. Input material: blood, either unsorted or a sorted T cell fraction (not recorded which). The CDR3 nucleotides read TGCGCCAGCAGCCACAACCTCAGGGGTCTCCAGCCCCAGCATTTT. It specifies CASSHNLRGLQPQHF.